This T cell receptor (beta chain) is from a study of T-cell memory formation after mild COVID-19. On the study more broadly: There were largely donor-specific TCR clusters.

The CDR3 has 15 residues. In germline, CDR1 is MNHEY, CDR2 SVGEGT. The germline V and J ends were trimmed by 0 bases and 7 bases, with 16 bases remaining between them. This clonotype showed up many times. TCRdb used MiXCR to reprocess the 5' RACE reads, holding one entry per CDR3 protein. The sample lists 540,000 or so distinct CDR3 sequences, around 21% occurring once. This clonotype originated in an adult woman who had mild COVID-19 (a few samples of this study predate the infection). Cell type and time point are not known. The genes are TRBV6-2 or TRBV6-3 and TRBJ2-7; D is perhaps TRBD2 (5 bases). The sequencing input was PBMCs or a T cell subset sorted from them (not recorded which). The chain's CDR3 is CASSYSEDGGGEQYF. CDR3 bases: TGTGCCAGCAGTTACTCGGAAGACGGAGGTGGAGAGCAGTACTTC.